Sequencing of this T cell receptor beta chain was carried out in a study of response to subunit inactivated influenza vaccine. Study-level results: Authors suggested each seasonal flu vaccination may recruit only limited numbers of new T cells.

TCRdb itself ran the RT-PCR reads through MiXCR, one entry per CDR3 protein. The sample carries about 700,000 distinct CDR3 sequences, 12% to 15% recorded once. This CDR3 has 15 residues. V lost 6 bases to trimming and J lost 0 bases, with 15 bases between them. Germline CDR1 DFQATT, CDR2 SNEGSKA (reference sequence). A note on this clonotype: Its matching antigen is unknown.

Sequenced material: PBMCs from blood, taken roughly 2 weeks before vaccination. The V gene is TRBV20-1, the J gene TRBJ2-1, with D possibly being TRBD1 (6 bases). This sequence was found in a man between 45 and 60 years old who received an inactivated influenza vaccine. The CDR3 region has the DNA TGCAGTGCCTTGCCGGGACATTTCTCCTACAATGAGCAGTTCTTC. Translating it yields CSALPGHFSYNEQFF.